The rows below give T cell receptor beta chains drawn from one sample of a study of blood T cell repertoires in COVID-19. TCRdb keeps only in-frame clones here, not all; method: immunoSEQ multiplex PCR. Seen here are 60,000 to 75,000 clones, about 88% observed once, and the top ten hold 12%. The sequencing sample was made of peripheral blood. The receptors were gathered from a human donor in a cohort sampled during active COVID-19. The CDR3 runs from the conserved cysteine through the conserved F or W. D genes are given only for firm matches. Rows give clone size only sometimes, using once, few, many, or a class for an expanded clone.

V: TRBV13
J: TRBJ1-1
size: once
D: TRBD1
DNA: TGTGCCTCCAGTCCGGGACAGGACCTCACTGAAGCTTTCTTT
CDR3: CASSPGQDLTEAFF

V: TRBV9
J: TRBJ1-6
size: -
D: -
DNA: TGTGCCAGCAGCGTAGCCGGACAGAATAATTCACCCCTCCACTTT
CDR3: CASSVAGQNNSPLHF

V: TRBV5-1
J: TRBJ1-3
size: few
D: -
DNA: TGCGCCAGCAGCCTTATCCCCGGGAGCTCTGGAAACACCATATATTTT
CDR3: CASSLIPGSSGNTIYF

V: TRBV18
J: TRBJ2-6
size: -
D: -
DNA: TGTGCCAGCTCAGCTACAGTCTCTGGGGCCAACGTCCTGACTTTC
CDR3: CASSATVSGANVLTF

V: TRBV5-1
J: TRBJ1-1
size: -
D: TRBD1
DNA: TGCGCCAGCAGCTTGGGGGACAGGGGGCGAGTCACTGAAGCTTTCTTT
CDR3: CASSLGDRGRVTEAFF

V: TRBV5-6
J: TRBJ1-1
size: -
D: -
DNA: TGTGCCAGCAGCTTGGGAGGGTCAGGAATCACTGAAGCTTTCTTT
CDR3: CASSLGGSGITEAFF

V: TRBV15
J: TRBJ1-4
size: -
D: -
DNA: TGTGCCACCAGCCCCCAGTGGGCACATGAAAAACTGTTTTTT
CDR3: CATSPQWAHEKLFF

V: TRBV6-2/TRBV6-3
J: TRBJ2-7
size: few
D: -
DNA: TGTGCCAGCAGTTACTCGGACACCTACGAGCAGTACTTC
CDR3: CASSYSDTYEQYF

V: TRBV3-1/TRBV3-2
J: TRBJ1-2
size: -
D: TRBD1
DNA: TGTGCCAGCAGCCTGGGACAGGACTATGGCTACACCTTC
CDR3: CASSLGQDYGYTF

V: TRBV29-1
J: TRBJ2-1
size: -
D: TRBD1
DNA: TGCAGCGTTGAGCCGGGACAGGGGACCCGAGAGGGAGGTTCCTTCTATGAGCAGTTCTTC
CDR3: CSVEPGQGTREGGSFYEQFF

V: TRBV2
J: TRBJ2-3
size: -
D: TRBD1
DNA: TGTGCCAGCAGTGAAGAACTTGAGGGGGCCGCAGATACGCAGTATTTT
CDR3: CASSEELEGAADTQYF

V: TRBV11-2
J: TRBJ2-3
size: -
D: TRBD2
DNA: TGTGCCAGCAGCCCCTTACTAGCGGGGGGCGGAGATACGCAGTATTTT
CDR3: CASSPLLAGGGDTQYF

V: TRBV11-2
J: TRBJ2-7
size: -
D: TRBD2
DNA: TGTGCCAGCAGCTTAACCCCCTTTGCGGGAGACTACGAGCAGTACTTC
CDR3: CASSLTPFAGDYEQYF

V: TRBV20-1
J: TRBJ1-1
size: -
D: -
DNA: TGCAGCCACGGGGGGAACACTGAAGCTTTCTTT
CDR3: CSHGGNTEAFF

V: TRBV5-5
J: TRBJ1-4
size: -
D: -
DNA: TGTGCCAGCAGCCGCCTACAGGGCCCCGGTGAAAAACTGTTTTTT
CDR3: CASSRLQGPGEKLFF

V: TRBV5-1
J: TRBJ2-1
size: -
D: TRBD1
DNA: TGCGCCAGCAGCCGTGCGGAAATTGACAGGGTGAGGCAGTTCTTC
CDR3: CASSRAEIDRVRQFF

V: TRBV3-1/TRBV3-2
J: TRBJ2-3
size: -
D: TRBD2
DNA: TGTGCCAGCAGCCAAGATCCAGGGCTAGCGGAGGGGACTAGCACAGATACGCAGTATTTT
CDR3: CASSQDPGLAEGTSTDTQYF

V: TRBV4-3
J: TRBJ2-3
size: -
D: TRBD2
DNA: TGCGCCAGCAGCCAAGTAAGGGCTAGCGGGGGGCTACGCACAGATACGCAGTATTTT
CDR3: CASSQVRASGGLRTDTQYF

V: TRBV15
J: TRBJ2-1
size: -
D: -
DNA: TGTGCCACCACCCTCAAGGGGGATTTCAATGAGCAGTTCTTC
CDR3: CATTLKGDFNEQFF

V: TRBV2
J: TRBJ2-1
size: -
D: TRBD2
DNA: TGTGCCAGCAGTCGACTAGCGGGAGACAATGAGCAGTTCTTC
CDR3: CASSRLAGDNEQFF

V: TRBV11-2
J: TRBJ2-5
size: once
D: -
DNA: TGTGCCAGCGGGATGAGACGGGGGTTGAAGACCCAGTACTTC
CDR3: CASGMRRGLKTQYF

V: TRBV6-1
J: TRBJ1-2
size: -
D: -
DNA: TGTGCCAGCAGTGCGCAGGGGACGCAGGCTAACTATGGCTACACCTTC
CDR3: CASSAQGTQANYGYTF

V: TRBV6-6
J: TRBJ1-2
size: -
D: TRBD1
DNA: TGTGCCAGCAGTATTTCTCGAGGGGGCGGGTGGTACACCTTC
CDR3: CASSISRGGGWYTF

V: TRBV15
J: TRBJ2-5
size: -
D: -
DNA: TGTGCCACCAGCAGAGGCAGGGCCATCCAAGAGACCCAGTACTTC
CDR3: CATSRGRAIQETQYF

V: TRBV6-4
J: TRBJ2-3
size: -
D: TRBD2
DNA: TGTGCCAGCAGTGAGACTAGCGGGGGCTCGGATACGCAGTATTTT
CDR3: CASSETSGGSDTQYF

V: TRBV12-3/TRBV12-4
J: TRBJ2-5
size: -
D: -
DNA: TGTGCCAGCAATCTAGGGGGACAAGAGACCCAGTACTTC
CDR3: CASNLGGQETQYF

V: TRBV7-8
J: TRBJ2-7
size: -
D: TRBD1
DNA: TGTGCCAGCAGCCGGGACAGGGGGAGCTACGAGCAGTACTTC
CDR3: CASSRDRGSYEQYF

V: TRBV4-1
J: TRBJ2-5
size: -
D: -
DNA: TGCGCCAGCAGCCCCCAACACCCAGGGGGACTCCAAGAGACCCAGTACTTC
CDR3: CASSPQHPGGLQETQYF

V: TRBV29-1
J: TRBJ2-7
size: few
D: TRBD1
DNA: TGCAGCGTTTCCCTCTGGACAGGCTCCTACGAGCAGTACTTC
CDR3: CSVSLWTGSYEQYF

V: TRBV11-2
J: TRBJ2-7
size: -
D: -
DNA: TGTGCCAGCAGCTTAGATCGTTTGGGGCCCTCCTACGAGCAGTACTTC
CDR3: CASSLDRLGPSYEQYF

V: TRBV28
J: TRBJ2-2
size: -
D: TRBD2
DNA: TGTGCCAGCAGTTCTCTGCTAGCGGGATTTACCACCGGGGAGCTGTTTTTT
CDR3: CASSSLLAGFTTGELFF

V: TRBV29-1
J: TRBJ1-2
size: -
D: -
DNA: TGCAGCGCCTCGGGTGGTGACAGGGGCTACACCTTC
CDR3: CSASGGDRGYTF

V: TRBV28
J: TRBJ2-1
size: -
D: -
DNA: TGTGCCAGCAGTTTATTCAGCTCCTACAATGAGCAGTTCTTC
CDR3: CASSLFSSYNEQFF

V: TRBV5-1
J: TRBJ2-7
size: -
D: -
DNA: TGCGCCAGCAGCTTGGGGGGCCGGTTTTGGTACTTC
CDR3: CASSLGGRFWYF

V: TRBV28
J: TRBJ2-1
size: once
D: -
DNA: TGTGCCAGCACCCGACCCGGGACTTATAACAATGAGCAGTTCTTC
CDR3: CASTRPGTYNNEQFF

V: TRBV4-1
J: TRBJ1-4
size: -
D: TRBD1
DNA: TGCGCCAGCAGCCAAGGGACAGGGATAACTAATGAAAAACTGTTTTTT
CDR3: CASSQGTGITNEKLFF

V: TRBV5-1
J: TRBJ1-1
size: -
D: TRBD1
DNA: TGCGCCAGCAGCGCTACAACAGGGGGCACGGACACTGAAGCTTTCTTT
CDR3: CASSATTGGTDTEAFF

V: TRBV9
J: TRBJ1-1
size: -
D: TRBD1
DNA: TGTGCCAGCAGCGTAGGAGCCGTGCAGGGGGCTTCCCGGTCTTTTGAAGCTTTCTTT
CDR3: CASSVGAVQGASRSFEAFF

V: TRBV5-1
J: TRBJ2-2
size: once
D: -
DNA: TGCGCCAGCAGCCCCAGTCTTAACACCGGGGAGCTGTTTTTT
CDR3: CASSPSLNTGELFF

V: TRBV28
J: TRBJ1-5
size: -
D: -
DNA: TGTGCCAGCAGTTCTCACCTGGGGAGTCAGCCCCAGCATTTT
CDR3: CASSSHLGSQPQHF

V: TRBV7-2
J: TRBJ2-3
size: -
D: -
DNA: TGTGCCAGCAGCTCCTACCTCTCTAGCACAGATACGCAGTATTTT
CDR3: CASSSYLSSTDTQYF

V: TRBV6-5
J: TRBJ2-7
size: -
D: -
DNA: TGTGCCAGCAGTTACAGGGGAAACGAGCAGTACTTC
CDR3: CASSYRGNEQYF

V: TRBV6-5
J: TRBJ1-2
size: -
D: -
DNA: TGTGCCAGCAGTTACGACAAGAACTATGGCTACACCTTC
CDR3: CASSYDKNYGYTF

V: TRBV27
J: TRBJ2-7
size: -
D: TRBD2
DNA: TGTGCCAGCAGTTCCGCGGGAGGGCGCTACGAGCAGTACTTC
CDR3: CASSSAGGRYEQYF

V: TRBV28
J: TRBJ2-4
size: -
D: TRBD2
DNA: TGTGCCAGCAGCTCTACGGGGGGATTCAAAAACATTCAGTACTTC
CDR3: CASSSTGGFKNIQYF

V: TRBV4-3
J: TRBJ1-1
size: -
D: TRBD1
DNA: TGCGCCAGCAGCCCATGGACAGGGGAGTTCGTGTGGACTGAAGCTTTCTTT
CDR3: CASSPWTGEFVWTEAFF

V: TRBV2
J: TRBJ1-2
size: once
D: TRBD1
DNA: TGTGCCAGCAGTCGCGGGACAGGGGGCCGAGGCTACACCTTC
CDR3: CASSRGTGGRGYTF

V: TRBV5-8
J: TRBJ1-1
size: -
D: -
DNA: TGTGCCAGCAGCTTGGTATTGGGACTGAGGGCTGAAGCTTTCTTT
CDR3: CASSLVLGLRAEAFF

V: TRBV11-3
J: TRBJ2-3
size: -
D: -
DNA: TGTGCCAGCAGCTCCGGGAACCCGACAGATACGCAGTATTTT
CDR3: CASSSGNPTDTQYF